In this sample, the clone carrying this TCR beta chain turned up a few times. These data originate in a study of T-cell reconstitution after alpha-beta-depleted transplantation in children. The CDR3 extends over 14 amino acids. V lost 1 base, J lost 2 bases, and 8 bases lay in between. From germline, CDR1 is SEHNR and CDR2 FQNEAQ (reference sequence). A TCRbeta library incorporating unique molecular identifiers was prepared. TCRdb itself ran the PCR reads through MiXCR, one entry per CDR3 protein. Seen here are some 300,000 distinct CDR3 sequences, 10% observed once, and the top ten hold approximately 2.3%.

Sequencing used PBMCs from the stem cell graft donor, obtained from the stem cell graft. The genes are TRBV7-9 and TRBJ2-5, with D tentatively TRBD2 (5 bases). The source of this sequence is a human donor who donated a stem cell graft to a child with acute lymphoblastic leukemia. CDR3 loop: CASSLVEEQETQYF. The CDR3 DNA sequence: TGTGCCAGCAGCTTAGTGGAGGAACAAGAGACCCAGTACTTC.